The text below deals with one T cell receptor (beta chain). What it recognizes is unknown. Sequenced by immunoSEQ multiplex PCR; TCRdb stores in-frame clones only, minus some. The sample lists over a million clones; roughly 96% were seen once. The data stem from a study of shared clonotypes between healthy human individuals. General study results and limits: Limited genetic and exposure-history diversity came from having few donors. Naive subsets generally exceeded memory subsets in estimated richness. Rarefaction indicated that sorted-subset sequencing remained incomplete although depth was large.

CDR3 size: 14 residues. V lost 2 bases, J lost 2 bases, and 10 bases lay in between. From germline, CDR1 is SGHNT and CDR2 YYREEE (reference sequence). Splitting of CD4+ cells produced CD45RA+ naive and CD45RA-negative memory subsets. Source material: naive CD4+ T cells sorted from blood. The subset here: CD45RA+ positively selected. The origin of this receptor is a man aged 30 to 45 in good health. This rearrangement joins TRBV5-4 to TRBJ2-5; no definite D call. CDR3 bases: TGTGCCAGCAGCTTTTTAAATGCTCAAGAGACCCAGTACTTC. This translates into CASSFLNAQETQYF.